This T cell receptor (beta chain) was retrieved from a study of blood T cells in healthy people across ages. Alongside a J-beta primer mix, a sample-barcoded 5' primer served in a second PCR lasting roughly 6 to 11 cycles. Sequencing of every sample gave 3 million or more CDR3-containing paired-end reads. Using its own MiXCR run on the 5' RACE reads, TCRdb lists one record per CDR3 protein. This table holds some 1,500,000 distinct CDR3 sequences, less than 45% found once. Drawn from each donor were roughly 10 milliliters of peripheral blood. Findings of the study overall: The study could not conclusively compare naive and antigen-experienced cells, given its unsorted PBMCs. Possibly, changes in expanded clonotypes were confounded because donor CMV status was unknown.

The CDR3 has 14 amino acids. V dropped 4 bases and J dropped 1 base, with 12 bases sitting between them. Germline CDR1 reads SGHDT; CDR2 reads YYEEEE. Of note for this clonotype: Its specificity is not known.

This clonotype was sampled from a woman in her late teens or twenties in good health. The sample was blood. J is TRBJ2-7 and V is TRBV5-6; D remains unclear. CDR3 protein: CASSPAGESYEQYF. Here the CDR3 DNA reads TGTGCCAGCAGCCCAGCAGGCGAGTCCTACGAGCAGTACTTC.